The text below deals with one T cell receptor beta chain. The target of this receptor is not known. No quality values exist for individual bases; no much larger clone is one base distant. Trimming takes 3 bases off V and 3 bases off J; junction bases not matched to a gene: 8. The CDR3 starts with the cysteine, ends with the phenylalanine, and has 15 residues. Of the read, only the CDR3 DNA is kept; its 45 bases are in frame from base 1. As encoded in the germline V gene (reference sequence), CDR1 is SGHKS while CDR2 is YYEKEE. The library was prepared using the immunoSEQ multiplex PCR assay. Here the immuneACCESS table is served through TCRdb, limited to in-frame sequences with V and J called. Missing clones are a known gap in these copies; in checked studies unresolved V genes cover under half, and the rest lacks a known reason. This sample comprises about 89,000 clones, over 65% of them detected only once. 2.1% of the sample is held by the ten biggest clonotypes.

The data are from a study of control samples from healthy donors and cancer patients (dated by TCRdb to the early 2020s). The specimen sequenced was blood. The chain uses TRBV5-5 and TRBJ2-7; TRBD1 lines up with 8 middle nucleotides. The sequence was obtained from a woman aged 40 to 50 in good health. The sequence in DNA is TGTGCCAGCAGCTCCCTAGGGACAGGATTCTACGAGCAGTACTTC. Translated, this is CASSSLGTGFYEQYF.